The 27 T cell receptor beta chains listed next were all sequenced from one sample in a study of shared clonotypes between healthy human individuals. Profiled with immunoSEQ multiplex PCR; TCRdb holds only in-frame clones, not every one. The sample includes over 700,000 clones, 55% to 80% of them seen just once. Specimen: memory CD4+ T cells sorted from blood. Subset of the sample: CD45RA-negative fraction. These receptors came from a woman in her thirties in good health.

V gene TRBV2 combines with J gene TRBJ1-3; D not certain. The V end lost 0 bases, the J end lost 0 bases, and 9 bases lay between the germline ends. The V gene's germline CDR1 is SNHLY and CDR2 FYNNEI. This CDR3 is 16 amino acids long. The CDR3 sequence is CASSEAPGSSGNTIYF. The CDR3 DNA is TGTGCCAGCAGTGAAGCGCCCGGCAGCTCTGGAAACACCATATATTTT.

The V gene is TRBV7-2, the J gene TRBJ2-4; tentative D call: TRBD1 (6 bases). Germline V lookup: CDR1 SGHTA, CDR2 FQGNSA. The CDR3 covers 13 residues. V shed 3 bases and J shed 10 bases, with 13 bases lying between them. The CDR3 sequence is CASSFAGDYIQYF. In DNA, the CDR3 is TGTGCCAGCAGCTTCGCAGGGGATTATATTCAGTACTTC.

The rearrangement joins TRBV11-3 to TRBJ2-7; TRBD2 aligns across 8 bases. Germline lookup yields CDR1 SGHNT and CDR2 YENEEA. The CDR3 is 15 residues long. V lost 5 bases to trimming and J lost 3 bases; unmatched junction nucleotides: 9. CDR3 sequence reads: CASSPLRGGRYEQYF. CDR3 sequence (DNA): TGTGCCAGCAGCCCGCTCCGGGGGGGCCGCTACGAGCAGTACTTC.

This chain joins TRBV25-1 and TRBJ1-2, with D hard to call. Germline lookup yields CDR1 MGHDK and CDR2 SYGVNS. The CDR3 is 14 residues long. Trimming shortened V by 1 base and J by 8 bases, and 14 bases separated the two germline ends. The CDR3 bases are TGTGCCAGCAGTGAATCGAAGGGCCTCTCGGGCTACACCTTC. Protein: CASSESKGLSGYTF.

This clone was counted at least ten times. The chain uses TRBV25-1 and TRBJ2-7; 10 bases map to TRBD1. Germline trimming cut 5 bases from V and 6 bases from J; bases unmatched to any gene: 7. Germline V lookup: CDR1 MGHDK, CDR2 SYGVNS. The CDR3 is made up of 14 amino acids. CDR3 nucleotides: TGTGCCAGCAGTCCCGACAGGGGGCTCGGCGAGCAGTACTTC. The encoded protein is CASSPDRGLGEQYF.

This clone was observed a few times. The chain joins TRBV21-1 to TRBJ2-3; the D call in the table, TRBD2, was not verified against the DNA. TRBV21-1 is a known pseudogene. This CDR3 has 18 amino acids. CDR3 bases: TGTGCCAGCAGCACACACCACCCAAGGGGACTAGTATTAGATACGCAGTATTTT. Amino acids: CASSTHHPRGLVLDTQYF.

This clone was seen a handful of times. The V and J genes are TRBV29-1 and TRBJ2-1; TRBD1 matches 9 bases. The CDR3 totals 14 residues. V shed 5 bases and J 2 bases; nucleotides not matched to a gene: 4. Per the germline V gene, CDR1 is SQVTM and CDR2 is ANQGSEA. This CDR3 is CSVKDRGAYNEQFF. The DNA for the CDR3 is TGCAGCGTTAAGGACAGGGGTGCCTACAATGAGCAGTTCTTC.

This clone was seen a few times. This sequence joins TRBV28 and TRBJ2-1; 11 positions match TRBD2. The V segment lost 7 bases and the J segment 1 base; nucleotides outside the gene matches: 9. Germline CDR1 and CDR2: MDHEN and SYDVKM. This CDR3 contains 17 residues. The CDR3 sequence: CASTAGLAGYSYNEQFF. The CDR3 coding sequence is TGTGCCAGCACCGCCGGACTAGCGGGTTATTCCTACAATGAGCAGTTCTTC.

The V and J genes are TRBV28 and TRBJ2-7; D not resolved. With 3 bases removed from V and 3 bases from J, the gap between germline ends came to 15 bases. Germline V lookup: CDR1 MDHEN, CDR2 SYDVKM. The CDR3 has 15 residues. The CDR3 region has the DNA TGTGCCAGCAGTTTCTCCGGGCCAGGCCGCTACGAGCAGTACTTC. As protein: CASSFSGPGRYEQYF.

The chain carries TRBV5-1 and TRBJ2-3; tentative D call: TRBD2 (5 bases). Germline CDR1 SGHRS, CDR2 YFSETQ. CDR3 length: 16 amino acids. The V gene lost 5 bases and the J gene lost 2 bases, with 18 bases spanning the gap. The CDR3 DNA is TGCGCCAGCAGGGACTCCTACTTCTTAACCACAGATACGCAGTATTTT. As protein: CASRDSYFLTTDTQYF. Full variable domain (missing parts from reference TRBV5-1 and TRBJ2-3): KAGVTQTPRYLIKTRGQQVTLSCSPISGHRSVSWYQQTPGQGLQFLFEYFSETQRNKGNFPGRFSGRQFSNSRSEMNVSTLELGDSALYLCASRDSYFLTTDTQYFGPGTRLTVL.

A few counts support this clone. CDR3 sequence: CASSYSGGRANNEQFF. The CDR3 DNA sequence: TGTGCCAGCAGTTACTCGGGCGGGAGGGCGAACAATGAGCAGTTCTTC. This chain uses TRBV6-6 with TRBJ2-1; 9 bases fit TRBD2. Germline CDR1 reads MNHNY; CDR2 reads SVGAGI (reference sequence). The CDR3 has 16 residues. The junction had 5 bases not matched to a gene; V was cut back by 0 bases and J by 5 bases.

V and J are TRBV6-6 and TRBJ2-7, with D perhaps matching TRBD1 or TRBD2 (5 bases each). The germline V gene encodes CDR1 MNHNY and CDR2 SVGAGI (reference sequence). This CDR3 contains 13 residues. Trimming stripped 0 bases from V and 7 bases from J, with 10 bases between. This CDR3 is CASSYSGRSEQYF. As DNA, the CDR3 is TGTGCCAGCAGTTACTCGGGACGGTCGGAGCAGTACTTC.

CDR3: CASSPGRGTGSSEQYF. In DNA form, the CDR3 reads TGTGCCAGTAGTCCCGGCCGCGGGACAGGGTCGAGCGAGCAGTACTTC. The V call is TRBV19, the J call TRBJ2-7, with TRBD1 identical over 9 bases. Germline lookup yields CDR1 LNHDA and CDR2 SQIVND (reference sequence). The CDR3 loop spans 16 amino acids. Trimming took 5 bases from V and 6 from J; bases not matched to a gene: 14. Supplemented by reference TRBV19 and TRBJ2-7, the full variable domain reads DGGITQSPKYLFRKEGQNVTLSCEQNLNHDAMYWYRQDPGQGLRLIYYSQIVNDFQKGDIAEGYSVSREKKESFPLTVTSAQKNPTAFYLCASSPGRGTGSSEQYFGPGTRLTVT.

Points on this clone: Other DNA sequences within the sample encode an identical CDR3. CDR3 amino acids: CASSRQGAEETQYF. The CDR3 DNA reads TGCGCCAGCAGTCGACAGGGAGCTGAAGAGACCCAGTACTTC. J is TRBJ2-5 and V is TRBV4-1; 7 bases line up with TRBD1. This CDR3 has 14 residues. Germline V gives CDR1 MGHRA, CDR2 YSYEKL. Trimming removed 6 bases from V and 3 bases from J; junction bases left unmatched: 7.

The gene calls are TRBV5-4 and TRBJ1-2; tentative D call: TRBD1 (5 bases). CDR1 SGHNT and CDR2 YYREEE come from the germline V gene (reference sequence). The length of the CDR3 is 14 residues. V gave up 2 bases and J gave up 4 bases, with 12 bases separating them. The CDR3 DNA is TGTGCCAGCAGCTTTGGGACCGAACTCTATGGCTACACCTTC. Amino acid sequence: CASSFGTELYGYTF.

The CDR3 coding sequence is TGTGCCAGCAGCTCCCGCCTGGGACAGGGACCTGAAGCTTTCTTT. It encodes CASSSRLGQGPEAFF. J is TRBJ1-1 and V is TRBV5-4; TRBD1 matches at 9 bases. The CDR3 contains 15 residues. Germline-derived CDR1 and CDR2 are SGHNT and YYREEE (reference sequence). J gave up 6 bases and V 3 bases, and 9 bases lay outside the gene matches.

V is TRBV6-6 and J is TRBJ2-2, with D possibly TRBD1 on 5 matching bases. Deletions cut 6 bases from V and 3 bases from J, with 11 bases between. This CDR3 region has 14 residues. Germline lookup yields CDR1 MNHNY and CDR2 SVGAGI (reference sequence). CDR3 DNA: TGTGCCAGCAGCTACGGCAGGGACACCGGGGAGCTGTTTTTT. It codes for CASSYGRDTGELFF.

About this clone itself: Other DNA sequences in this specimen translate into the identical CDR3. The chain employs TRBV29-1 and TRBJ1-1; D remains unclear. This CDR3 is 12 amino acids long. V lost 3 bases, J lost 1 base, and 6 bases lay in between. Per germline, CDR1 SQVTM and CDR2 ANQGSEA. CDR3: CSVDPGNTEAFF. As DNA, the CDR3 is TGCAGCGTTGATCCGGGGAACACTGAAGCTTTCTTT.

The V and J genes are TRBV2 and TRBJ2-1; a weak D match, TRBD2 (5 bases). The CDR3 sequence is 14 residues long. The germline V and J ends were trimmed by 4 bases and 1 base, with 8 bases remaining between them. Germline V CDR1 and CDR2: SNHLY, FYNNEI. This CDR3 reads CASSGGGSYNEQFF. The CDR3 DNA sequence: TGTGCCAGCAGTGGCGGAGGATCCTACAATGAGCAGTTCTTC. The variable domain in full, completed from reference TRBV2 and TRBJ2-1, reads EPEVTQTPSHQVTQMGQEVILRCVPISNHLYFYWYRQILGQKVEFLVSFYNNEISEKSEIFDDQFSVERPDGSNFTLKIRSTKLEDSAMYFCASSGGGSYNEQFFGPGTRLTVL.

The chain employs TRBV6-1 and TRBJ2-5; TRBD1 agrees at 9 bases. Losses at the gene ends were 1 base for V and 1 base for J; bases not matched to a gene: 4. The length of the CDR3 is 16 residues. CDR1 and CDR2 (germline): MNHNS, SASEGT. CDR3 DNA sequence: TGTGCCAGCAGTGAAGATGGGACAGGGAGCCAAGAGACCCAGTACTTC. This codes for CASSEDGTGSQETQYF.

This rearrangement joins TRBV29-1 to TRBJ1-4; D is ambiguous. CDR1 and CDR2 from the germline V gene are SQVTM and ANQGSEA. The V gene lost 4 bases and the J gene lost 8 bases, with 17 bases spanning the gap. CDR3 length equals 14 residues. The CDR3 loop is CSVGLLGSSEKLFF. DNA for the CDR3: TGCAGCGTTGGCCTGTTAGGGAGTAGCGAAAAACTGTTTTTT.

The chain has TRBV7-8 and TRBJ1-2, with 10 bases matching TRBD1. The germline V gene encodes CDR1 SGHVS and CDR2 FQNEAQ. The CDR3 contains 16 residues. V was clipped by 4 bases and J by 3 bases; unmatched bases: 8. The CDR3 reads CASSSRDRGIHYGYTF. CDR3 nucleotides: TGTGCCAGCAGCTCACGGGACAGGGGAATCCACTATGGCTACACCTTC. Drawing the rest from reference TRBV7-8 and TRBJ1-2, the complete variable domain is GAGVSQSPRYKVAKRGQDVALRCDPISGHVSLFWYQQALGQGPEFLTYFQNEAQLDKSGLPSDRFFAERPEGSVSTLKIQRTQQEDSAVYLCASSSRDRGIHYGYTFGSGTRLTVV.

This chain links TRBV5-1 with TRBJ2-2, with D hard to call. Germline loops: CDR1 SGHRS, CDR2 YFSETQ. The V end lost 5 bases, the J end lost 4 bases, and 15 bases lay between the germline ends. CDR3 size: 15 residues. CDR3 sequence (DNA): TGCGCCAGCAGTTCTACCGCTGCTGGCACCGGGGAGCTGTTTTTT. Its protein product is CASSSTAAGTGELFF.

The rearrangement joins TRBV28 to TRBJ2-7; D gene unclear. CDR1 and CDR2 (germline): MDHEN, SYDVKM. Trimming left V 6 bases short and J 0 bases short, with 12 bases between. The CDR3 is made up of 14 amino acids. The CDR3 spells CASSPHSSSYEQYF. As DNA, the CDR3 is TGTGCCAGCAGCCCTCATTCAAGCTCCTACGAGCAGTACTTC.

V and J are TRBV18 and TRBJ1-3; D unresolved. Germline CDR1 is KGHSH and CDR2 is LQKENI. Trimming took 2 bases from V and 2 from J, leaving 7 bases between them. This CDR3 is 14 amino acids long. Here the CDR3 reads CASSPDLAGNTIYF. Here the CDR3 DNA reads TGTGCCAGCTCACCAGACTTAGCTGGAAACACCATATATTTT.

This clone appeared once. The chain recombines TRBV19 with TRBJ2-4; D is tentatively TRBD1 or TRBD2 (5 bases each). V was trimmed by 5 bases and J by 2 bases, leaving 13 bases between them. This CDR3 comprises 15 residues. Germline CDR1 and CDR2: LNHDA and SQIVND (reference sequence). CDR3 DNA sequence: TGTGCCAGTAGTCTGGGGGTATGGTCCAAAAACATTCAGTACTTC. It translates to CASSLGVWSKNIQYF.

This clone is a singleton in its sample. This chain links TRBV28 with TRBJ2-7; a weak D match, TRBD2 (6 bases). The CDR3 is 13 amino acids. The V gene lost 7 bases and the J gene lost 0 bases, with 10 bases spanning the gap. Looked up from germline, CDR1 is MDHEN and CDR2 is SYDVKM. The CDR3 spells CASMETSSYEQYF. Written as DNA, the CDR3 is TGTGCCAGCATGGAGACTAGCTCCTACGAGCAGTACTTC. Drawing the rest from reference TRBV28 and TRBJ2-7, the complete variable domain is DVKVTQSSRYLVKRTGEKVFLECVQDMDHENMFWYRQDPGLGLRLIYFSYDVKMKEKGDIPEGYSVSREKKERFSLILESASTNQTSMYLCASMETSSYEQYFGPGTRLTVT.